This T cell receptor beta chain is from a study of metastatic and nonmetastatic thyroid tumors. Overall study context: Where malignant and benign thyroid patients were concerned, repertoires were compared across blood and tumor or nodule tissue. Regarding the study as a whole: Benign nodules reportedly had significantly lower TCR beta diversity than malignant thyroid tumors in blood and tumor.

The entire patient cohort was treatment-naive prior to thyroid surgery. As originally analysed: Clinicopathological groups of papillary thyroid cancer showed CDR3 differences that were used to build a distant-metastasis classifier. TCRdb re-processed the PCR reads through MiXCR. These V and J calls rely on TCRdb rather than the paper's analysis. The data contain 50,000 or so clones, 24% of them singletons. About this clone: The antigen remains undetermined.

The germline gives CDR1 GTSNPN, CDR2 SVGIG (reference sequence). With V trimmed by 3 bases and J by 3 bases, 7 bases remained unmatched. The CDR3 spans 16 residues. V and J are TRBV30 and TRBJ2-7, with TRBD2 matching over 14 bases. The specimen was blood. This TCR derives from a male donor with papillary thyroid cancer or a benign thyroid nodule (not recorded which). Some clones in this sample may be carry-over from other donors' samples. CDR3 loop: CAWRGGLAGANYEQYF. CDR3 sequence (DNA): TGTGCCTGGAGGGGGGGACTAGCGGGAGCGAACTACGAGCAGTACTTC.